The 32 T cell receptor beta chains below come from one sample, sequenced in a study of beta chain features in type 1 diabetes. Reverse transcription of all isolated RNA meant that expressed TCRB transcripts were sequenced. Method: immunoSEQ multiplex PCR; TCRdb's copy keeps in-frame clones and lacks some. The data hold about 360,000 clones, with roughly 13% observed a single time. Sequencing used naive CD4+ T cells from blood. The source of these receptors is a young man in good health.

The V call is TRBV2, the J call TRBJ2-2, with TRBD2 matching 7 bases. The V gene end was trimmed by 2 bases and the J gene end by 1 base; junction bases not matched to a gene: 7. The CDR3 consists of 17 residues. Germline loops: CDR1 SNHLY, CDR2 FYNNEI. The DNA for the CDR3 is TGTGCCAGCAGTGAAATCGGTCTAGCGGAGAACACCGGGGAGCTGTTTTTT. Translated, it gives CASSEIGLAENTGELFF.

The chain links TRBV10-3 to TRBJ1-4, with 9 bases fitting TRBD1. The CDR3 contains 16 residues. Germline CDR1 reads ENHRY; CDR2 reads SYGVKD. V lost 7 bases and J lost 6; bases outside the gene matches: 12. The CDR3 nucleotides are TGTGCCATCAAACCGGGACAGGGACAGTTTGATGAAAAACTGTTTTTT. Translated: CAIKPGQGQFDEKLFF.

Only a few counts were recorded for this clone. This chain uses TRBV25-1 with TRBJ1-1; D not resolved. CDR3 length: 14 residues. CDR1 and CDR2 from the germline V gene are MGHDK and SYGVNS. Trimming removed 4 bases from V and 1 base from J, with 10 bases in between. CDR3 sequence (DNA): TGTGCCAGCAGTGTAGCGGGCGGGAACACTGAAGCTTTCTTT. Encoded protein: CASSVAGGNTEAFF.

The chain employs TRBV15 and TRBJ1-1, with 7 nucleotides matching TRBD1. The trim removed 5 bases at V and 0 bases at J, leaving 6 bases unmatched. The CDR3 is made up of 15 amino acids. Germline V lookup: CDR1 LNHNV, CDR2 YYDKDF (reference sequence). CDR3 DNA sequence: TGTGCCACCAGCGTAATACAGGGGCTGAACACTGAAGCTTTCTTT. The encoded protein is CATSVIQGLNTEAFF.

This rearrangement joins TRBV10-3 to TRBJ1-5; a weak D match, TRBD1 (5 bases). The CDR3 runs 13 residues. Per germline, CDR1 ENHRY and CDR2 SYGVKD. V shed 7 bases and J shed 5 bases, with 12 bases lying between them. The CDR3 is CAINQGGDQPQHF. The CDR3, as DNA: TGTGCCATCAATCAGGGAGGTGATCAGCCCCAGCATTTT.

This clone was seen a handful of times. J is TRBJ2-1 and V is TRBV30; TRBD2 matches 8 bases. The ends lost 0 bases at V and 10 bases at J; junction bases unmatched: 5. Germline V gene sequence: CDR1 GTSNPN, CDR2 SVGIG (reference sequence). The CDR3 length is 13 residues. The chain's CDR3 is CAWSVREGPEQFF. In DNA form, the CDR3 reads TGTGCCTGGAGTGTACGGGAGGGCCCCGAGCAGTTCTTC.

This clone came up a few times. The rearrangement links TRBV18 to TRBJ2-1; 11 nucleotides match TRBD2. The CDR3 is made up of 15 amino acids. V lost 3 bases and J lost 10; bases outside the gene matches: 8. In germline, CDR1 is KGHSH, CDR2 LQKENI. CDR3 sequence: CASSPLASSGREQFF. The DNA of the CDR3 is TGTGCCAGCTCACCGCTAGCTTCTAGCGGGAGGGAGCAGTTCTTC.

This chain uses TRBV6-5 with TRBJ2-7, with unresolved D. The germline V gene has CDR1 MNHEY and CDR2 SVGAGI. The V gene lost 2 bases and the J gene lost 13 bases, with 12 bases spanning the gap. This CDR3 is built from 11 residues. CDR3 residues: CASSYVDKSYF. CDR3 nucleotide sequence: TGTGCCAGCAGTTACGTAGACAAGTCCTACTTC.

This clone appeared a few times. The rearrangement uses TRBV19 and TRBJ2-7; possible D gene TRBD1, 6 bases. Trimming left V 5 bases short and J 6 bases short, with 11 bases between. Looked up from germline, CDR1 is LNHDA and CDR2 is SQIVND (reference sequence). The CDR3 sequence is 12 residues long. DNA for the CDR3: TGTGCCAGTAGTGCCGGGACACGCGAGCAGTACTTC. Translated, it gives CASSAGTREQYF.

This clone has just a few counts. The rearrangement links TRBV19 to TRBJ2-1; 8 nucleotides line up with TRBD1. The CDR3 length is 14 residues. Unmatched junction bases numbered 10, after V lost 8 bases and J lost 7 bases. CDR1 is LNHDA, CDR2 SQIVND, per germline (reference sequence). CDR3 sequence (DNA): TGTGCCAGTGCCCAGCAGGGGGCTGTGAATGAGCAGTTCTTC. As protein: CASAQQGAVNEQFF.

The chain uses TRBV9 and TRBJ1-2; TRBD1 aligns across 9 bases. The CDR3 loop spans 15 amino acids. Looked up from germline, CDR1 is SGDLS and CDR2 is YYNGEE. The V segment lost 4 bases and the J segment 7 bases; nucleotides outside the gene matches: 11. The CDR3 DNA reads as TGTGCCAGCAGCTTGATAATGGGACAGGGAAGTGGCTACACCTTC. It specifies CASSLIMGQGSGYTF.

The chain recombines TRBV7-8 with TRBJ1-4, with D possibly TRBD1 on 6 matching bases. With 5 bases removed from V and 7 bases from J, the gap between germline ends came to 20 bases. The CDR3 runs to 16 residues. The germline CDR1 and CDR2 sequences are SGHVS and FQNEAQ. CDR3 sequence: CASSAPRGGTGEKLFF. For the CDR3, the DNA is TGTGCCAGCAGCGCCCCGAGAGGGGGTACGGGTGAAAAACTGTTTTTT.

This clone was seen ten or more times. The chain links TRBV7-9 to TRBJ2-1; 7 positions agree with TRBD1. V shed 1 base and J 10 bases; nucleotides not matched to a gene: 4. Germline-derived CDR1 and CDR2 are SEHNR and FQNEAQ (reference sequence). The CDR3 extends over 13 amino acids. CDR3 region: CASSLGPGQEQFF. As DNA, the CDR3 is TGTGCCAGCAGCTTAGGGCCGGGACAGGAGCAGTTCTTC.

A few counts support this clone. DNA of the CDR3: TGTGCCAGCAGTTTCTACAGGGAAACTGAAGCTTTCTTT. Translation: CASSFYRETEAFF. The chain uses TRBV28 and TRBJ1-1, with a weak D call TRBD1 (6 bases). V was trimmed by 3 bases and J by 5 bases, leaving 10 bases between them. The germline CDR1 and CDR2 sequences are MDHEN and SYDVKM. The CDR3 loop spans 13 amino acids.

A single count supports this clone. V is TRBV4-2 and J is TRBJ2-1, with 9 bases lining up with TRBD1. The CDR3 totals 15 residues. J lost 0 bases, V lost 3 bases, and 0 bases had no gene match. The V gene's germline CDR1 is LGHNA and CDR2 YNFKEQ. The CDR3 coding sequence is TGTGCCAGCAGCCAGGGACAGGGCTCCTACAATGAGCAGTTCTTC. Encoded protein: CASSQGQGSYNEQFF.

A few counts support this clone. The genes are TRBV4-1 and TRBJ1-1; 7 positions agree with TRBD1. CDR1 MGHRA and CDR2 YSYEKL come from the germline V gene. With V trimmed by 0 bases and J by 1 base, 11 bases remained unmatched. The CDR3 consists of 18 residues. Written as DNA, the CDR3 is TGCGCCAGCAGCCAAGAAGGGTTTGCTGGACAGGCGAACACTGAAGCTTTCTTT. As protein: CASSQEGFAGQANTEAFF.

This chain links TRBV4-3 with TRBJ1-1; D remains unclear. Trimming removed 7 bases from V and 4 bases from J, with 16 bases in between. There are 14 residues in the CDR3. Germline-derived CDR1 and CDR2 are LGHNA and YSLEER. CDR3 in amino acids: CASTLIIRGTEAFF. In nucleotides, the CDR3 is TGCGCCAGCACCCTTATAATACGGGGCACTGAAGCTTTCTTT.

This clone was picked up a small number of times. V usage is TRBV28 and J usage is TRBJ2-7, with 10 nucleotides matching TRBD2. V lost 7 bases and J lost 2; bases outside the gene matches: 14. This CDR3 spans 17 amino acids. Per the germline V gene, CDR1 is MDHEN and CDR2 is SYDVKM. CDR3 coding DNA: TGTGCCAGCATCTCCTCTACCGGGACTAGCGAGGCCTACGAGCAGTACTTC. Its translation: CASISSTGTSEAYEQYF.

This clone was seen only a few times. The chain uses TRBV2 and TRBJ2-5, with 8 bases identical to TRBD2. The CDR3 has 14 residues. The V gene end was trimmed by 6 bases and the J gene end by 9 bases; junction bases not matched to a gene: 12. Germline V gene lookup returns CDR1 SNHLY and CDR2 FYNNEI. CDR3 nucleotides: TGTGCCAGCAGACCGCTAGCGGCGGGGGGAGCCCAGTACTTC. Its translation: CASRPLAAGGAQYF.

This clone was observed a handful of times. The genes are TRBV29-1 and TRBJ2-7, with 11 bases fitting TRBD1. Germline V CDR1 and CDR2: SQVTM, ANQGSEA. The junction had 6 bases not matched to a gene; V was cut back by 3 bases and J by 2 bases. The CDR3 extends over 15 amino acids. The CDR3 DNA reads TGCAGCGTTGAGGGTGTGGACAGGGGGCCCTACGAGCAGTACTTC. Amino acid sequence: CSVEGVDRGPYEQYF.

The chain recombines TRBV10-3 with TRBJ2-2; maybe TRBD1 (6 bases). Germline loops: CDR1 ENHRY, CDR2 SYGVKD. Deletions cut 5 bases from V and 0 bases from J, with 13 bases between. The CDR3 has 16 amino acids. The DNA for the CDR3 is TGTGCCATCAGTATCTCAGGACAGACGAACACCGGGGAGCTGTTTTTT. It codes for CAISISGQTNTGELFF.

The chain carries TRBV6-1 and TRBJ1-1; D perhaps matches TRBD1 (5 bases). Trimming stripped 2 bases from V and 2 bases from J, with 6 bases between. The CDR3 runs 13 residues. The germline gives CDR1 MNHNS, CDR2 SASEGT. The CDR3 DNA reads TGTGCCAGCAGTGAAAGGGGTAACACTGAAGCTTTCTTT. Protein sequence: CASSERGNTEAFF.

The rearrangement joins TRBV27 to TRBJ2-7, with a tentative D call TRBD2 (5 bases). Germline V gene sequence: CDR1 MNHEY, CDR2 SMNVEV (reference sequence). With 1 base removed from V and 5 bases from J, the gap between germline ends came to 21 bases. CDR3 length: 17 amino acids. CDR3 residues: CASSLLPVPAGRDEQYF. The CDR3 DNA reads as TGTGCCAGCAGTTTATTACCTGTACCAGCCGGGCGGGACGAGCAGTACTTC.

The V gene is TRBV18, the J gene TRBJ2-3; 9 bases are shared with TRBD1. The CDR3 covers 16 residues. J was trimmed by 1 base and V by 6 bases; bases with no gene match: 8. Germline V gives CDR1 KGHSH, CDR2 LQKENI. The CDR3 here is CASSGWTGDGTDTQYF. In DNA form, the CDR3 reads TGTGCCAGCTCCGGCTGGACAGGGGACGGCACAGATACGCAGTATTTT.

The chain combines TRBV19 with TRBJ2-2, with D maybe TRBD2 (6 bases). V dropped 4 bases and J dropped 6 bases, with 15 bases sitting between them. Per the germline V gene, CDR1 is LNHDA and CDR2 is SQIVND (reference sequence). The CDR3 contains 15 residues. CDR3 DNA sequence: TGTGCCAGTAGTAGCGGGGCTAGATCGGCCGGGGAGCTGTTTTTT. Translated, it gives CASSSGARSAGELFF.

The gene calls are TRBV5-1 and TRBJ2-2; no reliable D call. The CDR3 runs to 13 residues. V was shortened by 0 bases and J by 8 bases, with 8 bases between the two germline ends. Germline V gene lookup returns CDR1 SGHRS and CDR2 YFSETQ. This chain's CDR3 is CASSLEAVGELFF. The CDR3 nucleotides read TGCGCCAGCAGCTTGGAGGCGGTTGGGGAGCTGTTTTTT.

This clone showed up just a few times. The rearrangement links TRBV6-5 to TRBJ1-2, with 12 bases that match TRBD1. Trimming took 5 bases from V and 7 from J; bases not matched to a gene: 5. This CDR3 contains 14 residues. Germline V gene sequence: CDR1 MNHEY, CDR2 SVGAGI. The CDR3 bases are TGTGCCAGCAGTCGGGGGACAGGGGGCATTGGCTACACCTTC. Translated: CASSRGTGGIGYTF.

This clone has more than one count but fewer than ten. V is TRBV7-2 and J is TRBJ1-3; perhaps TRBD1 as D (5 bases). The CDR3 contains 17 residues. Germline CDR1 and CDR2: SGHTA and FQGNSA. V was shortened by 1 base and J by 0 bases, with 13 bases between the two germline ends. In nucleotides, the CDR3 is TGTGCCAGCAGCTTAGATGGACATTCTAGCTCTGGAAACACCATATATTTT. Encoded protein: CASSLDGHSSSGNTIYF.

The sample holds a few counts of this clone. The rearrangement links TRBV7-2 to TRBJ2-2; tentative D call: TRBD1 (6 bases). Germline CDR1 and CDR2: SGHTA and FQGNSA. CDR3 length equals 14 residues. Trimming stripped 6 bases from V and 5 bases from J, with 13 bases between. CDR3 nucleotides: TGTGCCAGCAGGAGGCAGGGGACGACCGGGGAGCTGTTTTTT. It specifies CASRRQGTTGELFF.

This clone was seen a handful of times. The chain is built from TRBV4-2 and TRBJ2-2; a weak D match, TRBD2 (6 bases). The length of the CDR3 is 14 residues. The ends were cut back, 3 bases at V and 6 bases at J, with 11 bases in the middle. Germline V CDR1 and CDR2: LGHNA, YNFKEQ. CDR3 loop: CASSQRGGPGELFF. CDR3 sequence (DNA): TGTGCCAGCAGCCAGAGGGGAGGCCCCGGGGAGCTGTTTTTT.

The chain employs TRBV1 and TRBJ2-2; the D call TRBD2 from the table was never checked on the DNA. TRBV1 is reported as a pseudogene. The CDR3 extends over 15 amino acids. The chain's CDR3 is CTSSQGPRDTGELFF. CDR3 nucleotides: TGCACCAGCAGCCAAGGACCGAGGGACACCGGGGAGCTGTTTTTT.

The chain combines TRBV7-3 with TRBJ2-7; D is unresolved. Germline V gene data show CDR1 as SGHTA and CDR2 as FQGTGA. The CDR3 is made up of 11 amino acids. V lost 4 bases, J lost 5 bases, and 6 bases lay in between. In DNA form, the CDR3 reads TGTGCCAGCAGCTCGGGTAACGAGCAGTACTTC. Translating it yields CASSSGNEQYF. Combining the CDR3 with reference TRBV7-3 and TRBJ2-7 gives the whole variable domain GAGVSQTPSNKVTEKGKYVELRCDPISGHTALYWYRQSLGQGPEFLIYFQGTGAADDSGLPNDRFFAVRPEGSVSTLKIQRTERGDSAVYLCASSSGNEQYFGPGTRLTVT.